The table lists the clone carrying this T cell receptor beta chain with a few counts. Its antigen is unknown. TCRdb passed the 5' RACE reads through MiXCR, listing each CDR3 protein once. Of hundreds of thousands of distinct CDR3 sequences detected, about 20% appear once; the ten largest clones hold 7.5% to 9.5%. This sample is part of a study of T-cell memory formation after mild COVID-19. This CDR3 spans 19 amino acids. The germline V gene encodes CDR1 KGHDR and CDR2 SFDVKD. Losses at the gene ends were 4 bases for V and 0 bases for J; bases not matched to a gene: 13. Overall study results and limits: Clones that shrank (day 15 to 85) were balanced CD4/CD8, whereas later expanders leaned CD4+.

Sequencing was done on a sample of PBMCs or a T cell subset sorted from them (not recorded which). This clonotype was sampled from an adult woman who had mild COVID-19 (a few samples of this study predate the infection). Cell type and time point are not known. This sequence joins TRBV24-1 and TRBJ2-2, with 7 bases aligning to TRBD1. CDR3 sequence: CATSDPQGLERANTGELFF. The CDR3 region has the DNA TGTGCCACCAGTGACCCACAGGGGTTGGAGCGAGCGAACACCGGGGAGCTGTTTTTT.